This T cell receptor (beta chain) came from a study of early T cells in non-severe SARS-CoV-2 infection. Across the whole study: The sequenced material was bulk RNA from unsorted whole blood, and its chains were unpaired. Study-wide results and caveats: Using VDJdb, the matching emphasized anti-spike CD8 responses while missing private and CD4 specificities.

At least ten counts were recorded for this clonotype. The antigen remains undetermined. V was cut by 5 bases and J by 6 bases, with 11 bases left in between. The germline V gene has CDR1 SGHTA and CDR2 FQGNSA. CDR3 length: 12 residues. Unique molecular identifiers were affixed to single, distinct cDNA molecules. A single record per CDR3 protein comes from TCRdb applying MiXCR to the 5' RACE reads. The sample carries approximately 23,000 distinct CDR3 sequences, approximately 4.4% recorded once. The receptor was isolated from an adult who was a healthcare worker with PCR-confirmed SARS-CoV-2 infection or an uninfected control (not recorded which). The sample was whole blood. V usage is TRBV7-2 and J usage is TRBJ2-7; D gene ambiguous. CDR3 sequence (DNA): TGTGCCAGCAGCCCACCGGAAGGCGAGCAGTACTTC. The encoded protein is CASSPPEGEQYF.